The source of this T cell receptor (beta chain) is a study of blood T cells in healthy people across ages. Together with a sample-barcoded 5' primer, a J-beta primer mix was included in a second PCR lasting about 6 to 11 cycles. A template-switch adaptor containing 12 random nucleotides labeled each cDNA molecule. A single record per CDR3 protein comes from TCRdb applying MiXCR to the 5' RACE reads. The sample lists roughly 500,000 distinct CDR3 sequences, 25% to 30% seen once, with roughly 18% in the top ten. The CDR3 totals 14 residues. V lost 7 bases to trimming and J lost 5 bases, with 17 bases between them. Germline V gene data show CDR1 as SGHTA and CDR2 as FQGNSA. Every donor provided 8.5 to 10 milliliters of peripheral blood.

This sequence was found in a woman in her 70s in good health. This chain joins TRBV7-2 and TRBJ1-1, with D tentatively TRBD1 (5 bases). The sequenced sample consisted of blood. This CDR3 reads CASTRRKGSTEAFF. The CDR3 DNA follows: TGTGCCAGCACCCGGAGGAAGGGGAGTACTGAAGCTTTCTTT.